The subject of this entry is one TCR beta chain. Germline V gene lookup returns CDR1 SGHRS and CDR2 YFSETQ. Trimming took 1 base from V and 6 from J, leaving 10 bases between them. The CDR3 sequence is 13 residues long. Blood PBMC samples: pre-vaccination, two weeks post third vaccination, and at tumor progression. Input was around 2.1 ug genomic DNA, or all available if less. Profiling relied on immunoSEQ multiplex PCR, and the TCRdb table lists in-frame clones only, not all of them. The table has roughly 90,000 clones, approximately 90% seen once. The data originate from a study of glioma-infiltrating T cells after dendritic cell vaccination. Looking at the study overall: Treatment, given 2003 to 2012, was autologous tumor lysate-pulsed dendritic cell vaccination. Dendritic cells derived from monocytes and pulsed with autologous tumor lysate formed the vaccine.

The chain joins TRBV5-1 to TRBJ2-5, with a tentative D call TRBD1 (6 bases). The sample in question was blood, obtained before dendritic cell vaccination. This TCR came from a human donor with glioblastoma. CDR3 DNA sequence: TGCGCCAGCAGCTTGAGACAGGAGCAGACCCAGTACTTC. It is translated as CASSLRQEQTQYF.